The text below deals with one T cell receptor beta chain. The antigen is unknown. In germline, CDR1 is SGHNT, CDR2 YYREEE (reference sequence). V was trimmed by 4 bases and J by 3 bases, leaving 8 bases between them. The CDR3 contains 12 residues. TCRdb's table, derived via immunoSEQ multiplex PCR, lists solely in-frame clones and lacks some. Of roughly 680,000 clones detected, roughly 90% appear once; the ten largest clones hold about 1.5%. The record originates from a study of Ad26.COV2.S vaccination and SARS-CoV-2 variants. General observations from the study: Placebo recipients showed lower spike-specific TCR breadth than vaccinees. Responses of spike-specific T cells (both CD8+ and CD4+) reportedly showed substantial breadth after vaccination.

Treatment meaning: some 20 received Ad26.COV2.S at low or high dose, single or two shots; about 5 received placebo; per-sample allocation not given. Sampling took place 63 days after the first vaccine or placebo injection. The clonotype was recovered from a person aged 18-65 years who received the Ad26.COV2.S COVID-19 vaccine or a placebo. V is TRBV5-4 and J is TRBJ2-7; D possibly corresponds to TRBD1 (5 bases). This sample comprised peripheral blood, obtained in a trial of Ad26.COV2.S vaccine versus placebo. The CDR3 nucleotides read TGTGCCAGCAGCGCCGACAGCTACGAGCAGTACTTC. It encodes CASSADSYEQYF.